A selection of T cell receptor beta chains follows, all from one sample in a study of blood T cell repertoires in COVID-19. Profiling relied on immunoSEQ multiplex PCR, and the TCRdb table lists in-frame clones only, not all of them. Of around 300,000 clones in the sample, 86% are singletons; the top ten hold about 3%. Sequenced sample: peripheral blood. The receptors were gathered from a young woman with active or convalescent COVID-19. The CDR3 runs from the conserved cysteine through the conserved F or W. A D gene is named only where the DNA matches it firmly. Rows may omit the clone size; those that give it use once, few, many or a size class.

j_call v_call clone_size d_call cdr3_aa cdr3_nt
TRBJ1-6 TRBV19 - TRBD1 CASSMDRVSPLHF TGTGCCAGTAGTATGGACAGGGTTTCACCCCTCCACTTT
TRBJ2-7 TRBV15 - TRBD2 CATSRVGLNYEQYF TGTGCCACCAGCAGAGTGGGACTAAACTACGAGCAGTACTTC
TRBJ2-7 TRBV29-1 once TRBD1 CSVTGTGSSYEQYF TGCAGCGTTACCGGGACAGGGAGCTCCTACGAGCAGTACTTC
TRBJ2-3 TRBV7-2 - TRBD1 CASSLDRGDTQYF TGTGCCAGCAGCTTAGACAGGGGAGATACGCAGTATTTT
TRBJ1-3 TRBV7-2 - - CASKAQGPSGNTIYF TGTGCCAGCAAAGCCCAGGGCCCCTCTGGAAACACCATATATTTT
TRBJ2-1 TRBV4-3 - TRBD1 CASSQVAGTGVGYEQFF TGCGCCAGCAGCCAAGTCGCCGGGACAGGGGTGGGTTATGAGCAGTTCTTC
TRBJ1-3 TRBV10-2 - - CASGRGSGNTIYF TGCGCCAGCGGGAGGGGCTCTGGAAACACCATATATTTT
TRBJ1-6 TRBV5-4 - TRBD1 CASSLAQTGISPLHF TGTGCCAGCAGCTTGGCACAGACAGGGATTTCACCCCTCCACTTT
TRBJ1-1 TRBV2 - - CASNNRAWNTEAFF TGTGCCAGCAACAACAGGGCGTGGAACACTGAAGCTTTCTTT
TRBJ1-3 TRBV2 - - CASSANFSPGNTIYF TGTGCCAGCAGTGCAAACTTCTCCCCTGGAAACACCATATATTTT
TRBJ2-7 TRBV27 - TRBD2 CASSLRASGGYEQYF TGTGCCAGCAGTTTACGGGCCTCGGGGGGCTACGAGCAGTACTTC
TRBJ1-1 TRBV6-5 - - CASSSQYMNTEAFF TGTGCCAGCAGTTCCCAGTACATGAACACTGAAGCTTTCTTT
TRBJ1-2 TRBV29-1 - - CSVRAGENAYGYTF TGCAGCGTTCGGGCCGGGGAGAATGCCTATGGCTACACCTTC
TRBJ2-7 TRBV5-4 - TRBD1 CASRAGQGYEQYF TGTGCCAGCAGGGCGGGACAGGGCTACGAGCAGTACTTC
TRBJ2-5 TRBV19 - - CASSISRGRETQYF TGTGCCAGTAGTATCTCGCGGGGGCGGGAGACCCAGTACTTC
TRBJ2-1 TRBV11-3 - TRBD1 CASSITGGYEQFF TGTGCCAGCAGCATCACAGGGGGATATGAGCAGTTCTTC
TRBJ1-2 TRBV27 - TRBD1 CASSLTPGQGSSYGYTF TGTGCCAGCAGTTTGACCCCCGGACAGGGGTCAAGCTATGGCTACACCTTC
TRBJ1-1 TRBV5-1 - TRBD1 CASNSQGALTEAFF TGCGCCAGCAACTCCCAGGGGGCCCTCACTGAAGCTTTCTTT
TRBJ1-4 TRBV6-6 - - CASSAYGVATNEKLFF TGTGCCAGCAGCGCCTACGGGGTTGCAACTAATGAAAAACTGTTTTTT
TRBJ1-2 TRBV28 - - CASTRPEGGYTF TGTGCCAGCACCCGACCCGAGGGTGGCTACACCTTC
TRBJ2-3 TRBV12-5 - - CASGDGLAYTDTQYF TGTGCTAGTGGTGATGGACTGGCCTACACAGATACGCAGTATTTT
TRBJ1-2 TRBV5-8 - - CASSFYYGYTF TGTGCCAGCAGCTTCTACTATGGCTACACCTTC
TRBJ1-1 TRBV29-1 - TRBD1 CSADRDRGTEAFF TGCAGCGCCGACCGGGACAGGGGCACTGAAGCTTTCTTT
TRBJ2-3 TRBV4-1 - TRBD2 CASSIRTSGATDTQYF TGCGCCAGCAGCATCCGGACTAGCGGGGCCACAGATACGCAGTATTTT
TRBJ1-6 TRBV9 - - CASSARDTPGSPLHF TGTGCCAGCAGCGCCCGGGACACCCCCGGTTCACCCCTCCACTTT
TRBJ1-1 TRBV7-2 few - CASSPITSGGNTEAFF TGTGCCAGCAGCCCTATAACTTCCGGGGGAAACACTGAAGCTTTCTTT
TRBJ1-4 TRBV6-5 - - CASSRRGFIEKLFF TGTGCCAGCAGTCGAAGGGGGTTTATTGAAAAACTGTTTTTT
TRBJ2-7 TRBV28 - TRBD1 CASSLATGGRSYEQYF TGTGCCAGCAGCCTCGCCACAGGGGGCCGATCCTACGAGCAGTACTTC